This paragraph reports one T cell receptor (beta chain). Only one count was recorded for this clone. This clone's antigen is unknown. Base-call qualities are not available, and no considerably larger clone is one nucleotide away. Using the immunoSEQ assay, TCRB CDR3 regions were amplified from roughly 2.1 micrograms of genomic DNA, or from all available DNA when less than that was on hand. For multiplex PCR, 60 forward primers for TCR V beta segments and 13 reverse primers for J beta segments were used. To estimate reads per starting template, synthetic control templates were spiked into each sample at limiting dilution. Sequencing produced 87 bp reads on the Illumina HiSeq System. In the authors' own workflow: PCR and sequencing errors were removed by a nearest neighbor algorithm that merged closely related sequences. TCR overlap was measured as the percentage of unique tumor TCR beta sequences also present in the same patient's peripheral blood. This is the immuneACCESS table as TCRdb keeps it, with only in-frame sequences that have V and J called. A part of the clones is gone; compared with another copy, unresolved V genes explain less than half, and the rest is unexplained. V, J and clone size are those of that table, while D and trimming were read from the DNA. This sample is represented by roughly 83,000 clones; approximately 84% of them were singletons. Approximately 14% of the sample goes to the ten largest clones.

Patients were selected on the basis of adequate residual fresh-frozen tumor tissue and more than two years of available survival data. None of the glioblastoma patients carried an isocitrate dehydrogenase mutation, although molecular status otherwise varied. PBMC collection took place before vaccination, two weeks after the third vaccination, and at tumor progression if progression occurred. The Qiagen DNeasy Blood extraction Kit was used for extraction of genomic DNA. CDR1 and CDR2 are drawn from the germline V gene: SGHTA, FQGNSA. Inclusive of the bounding cysteine and phenylalanine, the CDR3 is 15 residues long. Only the CDR3 part of the read is kept: 45 bases, read in frame from the first base. The germline ends are 11 bases apart after V is trimmed by 3 bases and J by 2 bases. This entry is derived from a study of glioma-infiltrating T cells after dendritic cell vaccination (dated by TCRdb to 2016 to 2017). At the level of the whole study: A cohort of roughly 15 glioblastoma patients from Phase I and II dendritic cell vaccination trials was included, of whom 9 were newly diagnosed and 6 had recurrent disease. Autologous tumor lysate-pulsed dendritic cell vaccination was administered to the patients between 2003 and 2012. Patients received three intradermal dendritic cell vaccine injections at biweekly intervals in the arm below the axilla. Deep sequencing of TCR beta CDR3 regions was used to quantify tumor-infiltrating lymphocyte content and compare tumor and blood repertoires in dendritic cell-vaccinated glioblastoma patients. The vaccine was prepared from monocyte-derived dendritic cells that were cultured for approximately seven days with IL-4 and GM-CSF and then pulsed overnight with autologous tumor lysate. Survival after dendritic cell vaccination was correlated with TCR sequencing metrics such as TIL content and the overlap between tumor and blood repertoires.

Beyond this particular receptor, the publication reports: No direct relationship between TCR clonality and survival was found, suggesting a diverse polyclonal response may matter. The TCR overlap response model with three groups was called speculative and said to need prospective validation. After dendritic cell vaccination, a higher estimated pretreatment TIL content predicted longer time to progression and overall survival. The cohort was small and heterogeneous, and full blood and tumor sets were available for few patients, with initial-recurrent tumor pairs available for even fewer patients.

The chain couples TRBV7-2 to TRBJ1-5; the D gene lacks a confident call. The source of this sequence is a human donor with glioblastoma. The input for sequencing was blood, taken before dendritic cell vaccination. Here is the DNA: TGTGCCAGCAGCTTTAGCGTTTTCGGCAATCAGCCCCAGCATTTT. Its protein product is CASSFSVFGNQPQHF. The full variable domain, with segments outside the CDR3 supplied by the reference TRBV7-2 and TRBJ1-5 proteins, appears as GAGVSQSPSNKVTEKGKDVELRCDPISGHTALYWYRQSLGQGLEFLIYFQGNSAPDKSGLPSDRFSAERTGGSVSTLTIQRTQQEDSAVYLCASSFSVFGNQPQHFGDGTRLSIL.